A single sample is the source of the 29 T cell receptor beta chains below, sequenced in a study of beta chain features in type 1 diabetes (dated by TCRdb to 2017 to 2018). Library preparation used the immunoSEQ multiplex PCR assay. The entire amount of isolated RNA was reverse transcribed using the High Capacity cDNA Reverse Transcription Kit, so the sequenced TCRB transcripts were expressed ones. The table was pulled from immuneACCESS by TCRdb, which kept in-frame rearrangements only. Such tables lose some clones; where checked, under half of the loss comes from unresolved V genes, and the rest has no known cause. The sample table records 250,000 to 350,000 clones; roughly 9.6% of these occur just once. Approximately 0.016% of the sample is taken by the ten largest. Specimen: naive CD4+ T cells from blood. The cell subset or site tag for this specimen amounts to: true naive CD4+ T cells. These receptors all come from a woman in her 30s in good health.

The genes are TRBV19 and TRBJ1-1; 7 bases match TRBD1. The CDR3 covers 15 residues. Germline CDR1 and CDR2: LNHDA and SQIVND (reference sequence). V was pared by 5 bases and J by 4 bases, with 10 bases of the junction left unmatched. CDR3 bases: TGTGCCAGTAGTGAGACAGGGTATTTGGGCACTGAAGCTTTCTTT. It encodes CASSETGYLGTEAFF.

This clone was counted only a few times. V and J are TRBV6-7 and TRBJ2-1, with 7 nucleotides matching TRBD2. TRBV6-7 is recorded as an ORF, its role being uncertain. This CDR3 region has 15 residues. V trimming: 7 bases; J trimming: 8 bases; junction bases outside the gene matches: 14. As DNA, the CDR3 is TGTGCCAGCACCCAACTAGCGCAGTACAACGATGAGCAGTTCTTC. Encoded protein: CASTQLAQYNDEQFF.

This CDR3 is CASSLRRLAGGGNEQFF. The CDR3 DNA is TGTGCCAGCAGCCTACGGAGACTAGCGGGAGGTGGGAATGAGCAGTTCTTC. V usage is TRBV14 and J usage is TRBJ2-1; 13 bases fit TRBD2. The CDR3 contains 17 residues. The trim removed 4 bases at V and 7 bases at J, leaving 10 bases unmatched. Per the germline V gene, CDR1 is SGHDN and CDR2 is FVKESK.

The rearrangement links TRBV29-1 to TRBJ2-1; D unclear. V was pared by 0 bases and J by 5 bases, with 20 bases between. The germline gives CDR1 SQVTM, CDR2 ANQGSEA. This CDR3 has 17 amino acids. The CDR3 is CSVEDPLRKTDNNEQFF. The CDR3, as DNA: TGCAGCGTTGAAGATCCATTGAGAAAAACAGATAACAATGAGCAGTTCTTC.

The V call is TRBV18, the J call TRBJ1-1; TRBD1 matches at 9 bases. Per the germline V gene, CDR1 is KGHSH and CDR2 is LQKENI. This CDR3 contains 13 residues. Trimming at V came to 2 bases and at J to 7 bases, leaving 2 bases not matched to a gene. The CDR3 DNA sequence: TGTGCCAGCTCACCAGGACAGGGGAATGAAGCTTTCTTT. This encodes CASSPGQGNEAFF.

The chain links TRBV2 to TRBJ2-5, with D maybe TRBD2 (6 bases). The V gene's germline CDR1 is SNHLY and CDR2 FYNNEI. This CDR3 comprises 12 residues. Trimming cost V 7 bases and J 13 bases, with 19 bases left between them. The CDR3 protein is CASTLTGTESYF. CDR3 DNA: TGTGCCAGCACCCTAACCGGGACTGAGTCGTACTTC.

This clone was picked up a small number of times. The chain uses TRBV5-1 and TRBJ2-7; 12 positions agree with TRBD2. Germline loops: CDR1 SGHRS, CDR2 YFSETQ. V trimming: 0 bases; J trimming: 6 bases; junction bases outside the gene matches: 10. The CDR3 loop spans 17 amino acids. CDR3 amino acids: CASSLVASGRAVPEQYF. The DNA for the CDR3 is TGCGCCAGCAGCTTGGTCGCTAGCGGGAGGGCCGTCCCCGAGCAGTACTTC.

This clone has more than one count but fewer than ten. The DNA for the CDR3 is TGTGCCGTAACAGTATTTACTAACTATGGCTACACCTTC. As protein: CAVTVFTNYGYTF. The V and J genes are TRBV30 and TRBJ1-2; no firm D call. Germline assignment: CDR1 GTSNPN and CDR2 SVGIG (reference sequence). Trimming cost V 8 bases and J 0 bases, with 13 bases left between them. CDR3 length: 13 amino acids.

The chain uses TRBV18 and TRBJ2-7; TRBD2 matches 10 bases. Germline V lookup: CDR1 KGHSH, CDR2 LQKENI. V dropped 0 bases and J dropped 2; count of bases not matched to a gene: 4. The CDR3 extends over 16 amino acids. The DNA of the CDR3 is TGTGCCAGCTCACCACCGGTACTAGCGGGGACCTACGAGCAGTACTTC. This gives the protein CASSPPVLAGTYEQYF. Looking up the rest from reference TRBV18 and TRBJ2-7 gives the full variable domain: NAGVMQNPRHLVRRRGQEARLRCSPMKGHSHVYWYRQLPEEGLKFMVYLQKENIIDESGMPKERFSAEFPKEGPSILRIQQVVRGDSAAYFCASSPPVLAGTYEQYFGPGTRLTVT.

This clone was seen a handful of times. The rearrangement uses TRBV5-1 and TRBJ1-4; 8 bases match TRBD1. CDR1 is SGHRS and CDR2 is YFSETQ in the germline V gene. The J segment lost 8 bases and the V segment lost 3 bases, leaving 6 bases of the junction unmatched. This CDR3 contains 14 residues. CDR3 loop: CASSSGGSVEKLFF. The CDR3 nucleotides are TGCGCCAGCAGCTCAGGGGGCTCTGTGGAAAAACTGTTTTTT.

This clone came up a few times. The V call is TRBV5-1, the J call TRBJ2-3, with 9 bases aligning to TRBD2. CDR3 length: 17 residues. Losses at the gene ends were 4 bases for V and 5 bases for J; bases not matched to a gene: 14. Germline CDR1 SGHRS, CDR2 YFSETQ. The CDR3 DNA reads TGCGCCAGCAGCGCACTGTCATCGGCGGGAGGGCTAGATACGCAGTATTTT. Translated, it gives CASSALSSAGGLDTQYF.

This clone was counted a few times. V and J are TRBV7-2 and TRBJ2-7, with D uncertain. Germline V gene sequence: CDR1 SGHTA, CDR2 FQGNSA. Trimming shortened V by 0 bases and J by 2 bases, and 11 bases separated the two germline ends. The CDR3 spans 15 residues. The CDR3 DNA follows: TGTGCCAGCAGCTTAGCCCAACTAACCGCCTACGAGCAGTACTTC. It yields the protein CASSLAQLTAYEQYF.

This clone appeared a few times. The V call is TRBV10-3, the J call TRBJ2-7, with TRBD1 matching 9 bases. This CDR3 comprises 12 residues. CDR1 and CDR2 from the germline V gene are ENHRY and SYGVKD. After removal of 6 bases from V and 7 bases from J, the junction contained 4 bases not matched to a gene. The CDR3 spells CAIRGTGNEQYF. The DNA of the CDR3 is TGTGCCATCAGAGGGACAGGGAATGAGCAGTACTTC.

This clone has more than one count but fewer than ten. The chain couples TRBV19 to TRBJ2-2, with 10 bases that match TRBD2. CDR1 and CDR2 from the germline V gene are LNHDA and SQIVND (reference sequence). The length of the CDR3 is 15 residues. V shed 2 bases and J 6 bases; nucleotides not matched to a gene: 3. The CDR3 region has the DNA TGTGCCAGTAGTATATGGACTAGCGGTTCCGGGGAGCTGTTTTTT. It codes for CASSIWTSGSGELFF.

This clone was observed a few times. The DNA for the CDR3 is TGTGCCAGCAGCGTAGCGCCAGGGGACTCTGGAAACACCATATATTTT. It is translated as CASSVAPGDSGNTIYF. The chain employs TRBV9 and TRBJ1-3; the D gene is possibly TRBD1 (6 bases). There are 16 residues in the CDR3. Germline CDR1 SGDLS, CDR2 YYNGEE. The V end was cut by 0 bases, the J end by 0 bases, with 10 bases between.

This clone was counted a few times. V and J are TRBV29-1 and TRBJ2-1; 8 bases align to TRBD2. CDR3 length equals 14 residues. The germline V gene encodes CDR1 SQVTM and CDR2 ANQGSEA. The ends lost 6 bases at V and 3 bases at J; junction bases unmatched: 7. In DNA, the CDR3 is TGCAGCGTCGTCGGGAGGGCCGTCTACAATGAGCAGTTCTTC. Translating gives CSVVGRAVYNEQFF.

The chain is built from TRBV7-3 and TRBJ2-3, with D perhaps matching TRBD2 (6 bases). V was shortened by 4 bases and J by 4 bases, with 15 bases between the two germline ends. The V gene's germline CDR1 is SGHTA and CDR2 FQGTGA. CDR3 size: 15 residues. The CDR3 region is CASSSLSGGSDTQYF. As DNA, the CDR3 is TGTGCCAGCAGCTCCCTTTCTGGAGGGTCAGATACGCAGTATTTT. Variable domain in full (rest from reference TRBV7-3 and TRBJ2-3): GAGVSQTPSNKVTEKGKYVELRCDPISGHTALYWYRQSLGQGPEFLIYFQGTGAADDSGLPNDRFFAVRPEGSVSTLKIQRTERGDSAVYLCASSSLSGGSDTQYFGPGTRLTVL.

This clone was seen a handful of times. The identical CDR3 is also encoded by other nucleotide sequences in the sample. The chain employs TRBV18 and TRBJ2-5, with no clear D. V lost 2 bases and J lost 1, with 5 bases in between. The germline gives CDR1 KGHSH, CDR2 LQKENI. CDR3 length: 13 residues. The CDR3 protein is CASSPGSQETQYF. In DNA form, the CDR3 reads TGTGCCAGCTCACCAGGCAGCCAAGAGACCCAGTACTTC.

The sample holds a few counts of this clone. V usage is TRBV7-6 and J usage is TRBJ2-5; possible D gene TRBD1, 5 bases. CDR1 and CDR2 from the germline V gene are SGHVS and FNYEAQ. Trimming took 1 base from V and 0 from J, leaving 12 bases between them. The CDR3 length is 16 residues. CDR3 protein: CASSLVGSGNQETQYF. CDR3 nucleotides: TGTGCCAGCAGCTTAGTAGGGTCAGGGAACCAAGAGACCCAGTACTTC.

The CDR3 region has the DNA TGTGCCAGCAGTCGAACACAGGGGCAAGGCTACACCTTC. Translated, it gives CASSRTQGQGYTF. The chain employs TRBV6-5 and TRBJ1-2; 7 nucleotides align to TRBD1. This CDR3 region has 13 residues. Germline values: CDR1 MNHEY, CDR2 SVGAGI. Trimming at V came to 5 bases and at J to 8 bases, leaving 8 bases not matched to a gene.

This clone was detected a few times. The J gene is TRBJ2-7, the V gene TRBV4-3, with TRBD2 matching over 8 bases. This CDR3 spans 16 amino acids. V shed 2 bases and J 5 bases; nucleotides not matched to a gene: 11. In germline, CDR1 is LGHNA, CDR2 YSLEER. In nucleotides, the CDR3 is TGCGCCAGCAGCCAACGCACGGGAGGGACACGCGACGAGCAGTACTTC. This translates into CASSQRTGGTRDEQYF.

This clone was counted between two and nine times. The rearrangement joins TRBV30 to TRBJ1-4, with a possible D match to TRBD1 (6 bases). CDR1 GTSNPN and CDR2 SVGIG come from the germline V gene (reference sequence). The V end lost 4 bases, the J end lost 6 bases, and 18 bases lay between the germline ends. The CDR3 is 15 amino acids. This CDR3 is CAWTRQGKWDEKLFF. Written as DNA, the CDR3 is TGTGCCTGGACCCGGCAGGGGAAGTGGGATGAAAAACTGTTTTTT.

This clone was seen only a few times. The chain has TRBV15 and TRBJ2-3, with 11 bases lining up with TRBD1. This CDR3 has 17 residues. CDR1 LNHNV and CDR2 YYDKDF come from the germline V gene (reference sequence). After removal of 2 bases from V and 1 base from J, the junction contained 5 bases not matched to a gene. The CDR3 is CATSRRTGGKGTDTQYF. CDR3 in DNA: TGTGCCACCAGCAGACGGACAGGGGGCAAAGGCACAGATACGCAGTATTTT.

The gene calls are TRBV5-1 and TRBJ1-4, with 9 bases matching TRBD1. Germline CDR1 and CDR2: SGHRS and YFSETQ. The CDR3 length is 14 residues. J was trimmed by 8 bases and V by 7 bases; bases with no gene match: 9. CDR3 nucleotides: TGCGCCAGCTCAGGACAGGGGCGGGAAGAAAAACTGTTTTTT. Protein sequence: CASSGQGREEKLFF.

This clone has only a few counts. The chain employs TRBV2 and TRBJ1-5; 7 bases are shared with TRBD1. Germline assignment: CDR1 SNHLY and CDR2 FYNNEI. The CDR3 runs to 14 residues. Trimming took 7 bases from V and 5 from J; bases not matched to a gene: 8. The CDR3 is CASTITTGYQPQHF. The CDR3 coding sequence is TGTGCCAGCACCATCACGACAGGGTATCAGCCCCAGCATTTT.

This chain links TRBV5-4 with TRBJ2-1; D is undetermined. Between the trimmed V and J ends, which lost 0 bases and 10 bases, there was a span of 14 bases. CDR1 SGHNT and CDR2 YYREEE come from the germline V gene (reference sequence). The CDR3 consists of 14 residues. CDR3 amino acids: CASSLDFTPTEQFF. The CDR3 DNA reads TGTGCCAGCAGCTTGGATTTCACTCCTACCGAGCAGTTCTTC.

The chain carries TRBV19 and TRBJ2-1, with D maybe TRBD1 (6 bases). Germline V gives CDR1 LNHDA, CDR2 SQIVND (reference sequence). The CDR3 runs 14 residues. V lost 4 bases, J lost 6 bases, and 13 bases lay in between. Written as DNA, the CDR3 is TGTGCCAGTAGTAGACGACAGGCGGGCAATGAGCAGTTCTTC. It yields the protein CASSRRQAGNEQFF.

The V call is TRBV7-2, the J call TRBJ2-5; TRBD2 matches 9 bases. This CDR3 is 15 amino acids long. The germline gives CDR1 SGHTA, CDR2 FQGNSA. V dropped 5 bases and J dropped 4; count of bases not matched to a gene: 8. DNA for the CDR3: TGTGCCAGCAGCCCCCGGTTAGCGGGAGTAGAGACCCAGTACTTC. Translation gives CASSPRLAGVETQYF.

The CDR3 DNA reads TGCGCCAGCAGCCAAGATCTGGACAGGGTGGATGAAAAACTGTTTTTT. Residues: CASSQDLDRVDEKLFF. The chain joins TRBV4-3 to TRBJ1-4; 8 nucleotides align to TRBD1. The junction had 6 bases not matched to a gene; V was cut back by 0 bases and J by 6 bases. Germline CDR1 reads LGHNA; CDR2 reads YSLEER. CDR3 size: 16 residues.